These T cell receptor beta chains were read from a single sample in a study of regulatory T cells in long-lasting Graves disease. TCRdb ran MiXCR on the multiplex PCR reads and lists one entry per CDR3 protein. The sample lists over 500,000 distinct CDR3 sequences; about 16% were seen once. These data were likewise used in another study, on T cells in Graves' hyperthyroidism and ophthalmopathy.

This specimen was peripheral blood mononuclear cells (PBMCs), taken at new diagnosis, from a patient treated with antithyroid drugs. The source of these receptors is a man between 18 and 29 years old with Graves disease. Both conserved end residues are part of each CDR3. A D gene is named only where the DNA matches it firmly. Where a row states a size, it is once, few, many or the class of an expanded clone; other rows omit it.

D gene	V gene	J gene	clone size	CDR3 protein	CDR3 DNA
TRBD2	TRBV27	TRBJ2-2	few	CASSPHSGSNGELFF	TGTGCCAGCAGTCCCCACAGCGGGAGTAACGGGGAGCTGTTTTTT
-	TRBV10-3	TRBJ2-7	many	CAISESKGMTYEQYF	TGTGCCATCAGTGAGTCGAAGGGGATGACCTACGAGCAGTACTTC
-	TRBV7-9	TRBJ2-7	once	CASILDGGSYEQYF	TGTGCCAGCATCCTAGACGGGGGCTCCTACGAGCAGTACTTC
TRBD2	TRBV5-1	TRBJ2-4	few	CASSKVQGLAGVAKNIQYF	TGCGCCAGCAGCAAGGTTCAGGGGCTAGCGGGAGTAGCCAAAAACATTCAGTACTTC
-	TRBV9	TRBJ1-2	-	CASSVDIGSFYTF	TGTGCCAGCAGCGTGGACATAGGGTCATTCTACACCTTC
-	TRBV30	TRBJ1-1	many	CAWSYGDDFNTEAFF	TGTGCCTGGAGTTACGGCGACGATTTCAACACTGAAGCTTTCTTT
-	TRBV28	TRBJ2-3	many	CASSLEDTSTDTQYF	TGTGCCAGCAGTTTAGAAGACACCAGCACAGATACGCAGTATTTT
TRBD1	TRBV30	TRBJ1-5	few	CACDETGKDNQPQHF	TGTGCCTGCGACGAGACAGGGAAGGACAATCAGCCCCAGCATTTT
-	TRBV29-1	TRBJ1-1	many	CSGGGNTEAFF	TGCAGCGGGGGGGGGAACACTGAAGCTTTCTTT
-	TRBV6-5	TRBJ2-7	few	CASSLQGWGAYEQYF	TGTGCCAGCAGTTTACAGGGTTGGGGGGCATACGAGCAGTACTTC
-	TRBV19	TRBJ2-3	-	CASSVVSSSTDTQYF	TGTGCCAGTAGTGTAGTATCTTCTAGCACAGATACGCAGTATTTT
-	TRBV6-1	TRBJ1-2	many	CASRDPANYGYTF	TGTGCCAGCAGAGACCCAGCTAACTATGGCTACACCTTC
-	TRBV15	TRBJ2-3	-	CATSRDVYPTQGPIYPDTQYF	TGTGCCACCAGCAGAGATGTGTACCCCACTCAGGGCCCTATATACCCAGATACGCAGTATTTT
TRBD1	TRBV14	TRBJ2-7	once	CASSQDRGTGGFGFEQYF	TGTGCCAGCAGCCAAGATAGAGGGACAGGGGGCTTTGGGTTCGAGCAGTACTTC
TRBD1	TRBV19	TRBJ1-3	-	CASSVRTGMTAGNTIYF	TGTGCCAGTAGTGTGAGGACAGGGATGACGGCTGGAAACACCATATATTTT
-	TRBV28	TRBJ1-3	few	CASSLFRDSGNTIYF	TGTGCCAGCAGTTTATTCAGGGATTCTGGAAACACCATATATTTT
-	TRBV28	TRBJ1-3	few	CASRAGFSGNTIYF	TGTGCCAGCAGGGCGGGTTTTTCGGGAAACACCATATATTTT
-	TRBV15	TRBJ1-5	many	CATGSPNQPQHF	TGTGCCACCGGGAGTCCCAATCAGCCCCAGCATTTT
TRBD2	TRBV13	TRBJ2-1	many	CASSFSGSVNEQFF	TGTGCCAGCAGCTTTAGCGGGAGTGTCAATGAGCAGTTCTTC
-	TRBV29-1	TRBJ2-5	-	CSVEGWEETQYF	TGCAGCGTTGAAGGATGGGAAGAGACCCAGTACTTC
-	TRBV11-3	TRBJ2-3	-	CASSSEYSTDTQYF	TGTGCCAGCAGCTCAGAGTATAGCACAGATACGCAGTATTTT
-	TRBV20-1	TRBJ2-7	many	CSAVHRTRTYEQYF	TGCAGTGCCGTCCACCGGACAAGAACCTACGAGCAGTACTTC
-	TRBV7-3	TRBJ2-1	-	CASSLSTNYNEQFF	TGTGCCAGCAGCTTATCGACCAATTACAATGAGCAGTTCTTC
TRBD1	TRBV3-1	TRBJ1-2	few	CASSQGQGYGYTF	TGTGCCAGCTCGCAGGGACAGGGCTATGGCTACACCTTC
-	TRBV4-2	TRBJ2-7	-	CASSQPDYEQYF	TGTGCCAGCAGCCAACCCGACTACGAGCAGTACTTC
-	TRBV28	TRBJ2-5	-	CASSPRLQETQYF	TGTGCCAGCAGTCCGCGGCTACAAGAGACCCAGTACTTC
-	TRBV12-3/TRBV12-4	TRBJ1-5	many	CASSSQGPNQPQHF	TGTGCCAGCAGTTCCCAGGGTCCCAATCAGCCCCAGCATTTT
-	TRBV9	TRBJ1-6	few	CASSDAGTSPLHF	TGTGCCAGCAGCGACGCAGGGACCTCACCCCTCCACTTT
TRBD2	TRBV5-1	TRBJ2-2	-	CASSALGGKGPGELFF	TGCGCCAGCAGCGCGCTGGGGGGGAAGGGCCCCGGGGAGCTGTTTTTT
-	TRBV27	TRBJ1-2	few	CASSLRGSIYGYTF	TGTGCCAGCAGTTTACGAGGTTCTATCTATGGCTACACCTTC
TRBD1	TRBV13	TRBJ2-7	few	CASSSPRTGGYEQYF	TGTGCCAGCAGCTCCCCCCGGACAGGGGGCTACGAGCAGTACTTC
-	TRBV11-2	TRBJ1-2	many	CASSYRDELYGYTF	TGTGCCAGCAGCTACCGGGACGAACTCTATGGCTACACCTTC
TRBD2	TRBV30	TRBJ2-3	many	CAWILAGGGTDTQYF	TGTGCCTGGATTTTAGCGGGAGGAGGCACAGATACGCAGTATTTT
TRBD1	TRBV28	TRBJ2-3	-	CASSLVSDRGLQPSTDTQYF	TGTGCCAGCAGCTTAGTATCGGACAGGGGGCTGCAACCTAGCACAGATACGCAGTATTTT
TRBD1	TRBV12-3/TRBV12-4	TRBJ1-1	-	CASNPTGGSPEAFF	TGTGCCAGCAATCCCACAGGGGGCTCCCCTGAAGCTTTCTTT
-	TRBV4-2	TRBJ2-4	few	CASSQVVQGNIQYF	TGTGCCAGCAGCCAAGTCGTCCAGGGAAACATTCAGTACTTC
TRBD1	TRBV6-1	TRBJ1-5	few	CASRTGTEYSNQPQHF	TGTGCCAGCAGAACCGGGACAGAATATAGCAATCAGCCCCAGCATTTT
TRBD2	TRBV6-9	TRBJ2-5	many	CASSYETSGDQETQYF	TGTGCCAGCAGTTATGAGACTAGCGGGGATCAAGAGACCCAGTACTTC
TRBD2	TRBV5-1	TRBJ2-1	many	CASSLSSGRVYEQFF	TGCGCCAGCAGCTTGTCAAGCGGGAGGGTCTATGAGCAGTTCTTC
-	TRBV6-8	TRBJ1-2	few	CASSYGRGYGYTF	TGTGCCAGCAGTTACGGGAGGGGCTATGGCTACACCTTC
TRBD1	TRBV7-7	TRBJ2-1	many	CASSYYGQGSEQFF	TGTGCTAGCAGCTACTACGGACAGGGGAGTGAGCAGTTCTTC
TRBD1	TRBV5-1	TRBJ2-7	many	CASSGDSQTYEQYF	TGCGCCAGCAGCGGGGACAGTCAGACCTACGAGCAGTACTTC
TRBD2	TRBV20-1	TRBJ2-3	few	CSGEGSSGGSDTQYF	TGCAGTGGGGAGGGATCCAGCGGCGGGTCCGATACGCAGTATTTT
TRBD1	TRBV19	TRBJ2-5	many	CASSSVQGARETQYF	TGTGCCAGTAGTAGCGTACAGGGGGCGAGGGAGACCCAGTACTTC
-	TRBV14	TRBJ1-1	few	CASSQFETAEAFF	TGTGCCAGCAGCCAATTCGAGACAGCCGAAGCTTTCTTT
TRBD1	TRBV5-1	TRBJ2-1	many	CASSLRTGGEQFF	TGCGCCAGCAGCTTGCGGACAGGGGGTGAGCAGTTCTTC
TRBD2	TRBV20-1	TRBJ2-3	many	CSALSGGSRTDTQYF	TGCAGTGCGTTGTCTGGCGGGAGCCGCACAGATACGCAGTATTTT
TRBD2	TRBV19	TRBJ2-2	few	CASSIGGLAEGTGELFF	TGTGCCAGTAGTATAGGAGGGCTAGCGGAGGGAACCGGGGAGCTGTTTTTT
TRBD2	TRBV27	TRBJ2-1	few	CASSFGLAGARSSYNEQFF	TGTGCCAGCAGTTTCGGACTAGCGGGGGCCAGAAGCTCCTACAATGAGCAGTTCTTC
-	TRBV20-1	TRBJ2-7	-	CSASTYEQYF	TGCAGTGCTAGCACTTACGAGCAGTACTTC
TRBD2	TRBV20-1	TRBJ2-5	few	CSARGGRAQETQYF	TGCAGTGCTAGGGGCGGGAGGGCCCAAGAGACCCAGTACTTC
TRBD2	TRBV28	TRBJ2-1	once	CASSILAGGGDEQFF	TGTGCCAGCAGTATACTAGCGGGAGGCGGGGATGAGCAGTTCTTC